The clone carrying this T cell receptor beta chain was picked up one time. Enrolment of Seattle patients took place during active infection, and they were followed longitudinally. The germline V and J ends were trimmed by 0 bases and 7 bases, with 10 bases remaining between them. Germline V lookup: CDR1 SGHKS, CDR2 YYEKEE (reference sequence). The CDR3 has 13 residues. As originally analysed: Amplification with reference gene primers provided the estimates of nucleated cell counts. TCRdb's copy holds only in-frame clones and misses some; the assay was immunoSEQ multiplex PCR. V and J calls and clone size follow that table, whereas D and trimming were derived from the DNA. In the table there are about 410,000 clones, approximately 89% of which are singletons. This sample stems from a study of blood T cell repertoires in COVID-19. Study-level information: The samples span acute and convalescent COVID-19 from the United States, Italy and Spain. The cDNA or gDNA used as material had been derived from T cells, B-cell-depleted T cells, or PBMCs.

Material: peripheral blood. The rearrangement uses TRBV5-5 and TRBJ1-1; the D gene is possibly TRBD1 (5 bases). The sequence was collected from a woman aged 40 to 50 with COVID-19, enrolled during active disease. For the CDR3, the DNA is TGTGCCAGCAGCTTGGTGGGGGGTGGTGAAGCTTTCTTT. Its translation is CASSLVGGGEAFF.